The clone carrying this T cell receptor (beta chain) was counted between two and nine times. The sample belongs to a study of cytomegalovirus exposure and HLA in healthy donors. V lost 2 bases and J lost 1, with 14 bases in between. The CDR3 consists of 16 residues. The germline V gene has CDR1 MNHNS and CDR2 SASEGT. It was with 60 Vbeta and 13 Jbeta primers that the PCR ran. Sequencing was performed with immunoSEQ multiplex PCR; in TCRdb, only in-frame clones are kept and a portion is missing. The sample shows approximately 210,000 clones, about 88% of them seen only once. This chain joins TRBV6-1 and TRBJ1-1; TRBD1 might be the D (5 bases). The specimen was PBMCs. The receptor's source is a woman under 30 in good health and CMV-seronegative. The CDR3 loop reads CASSETLGRGNTEAFF. CDR3 DNA: TGTGCCAGCAGTGAAACGTTAGGGAGGGGGAACACTGAAGCTTTCTTT.